Below, 6 T cell receptor beta chains from the same sample are listed, as sequenced in a study of Ad26.COV2.S vaccination and SARS-CoV-2 variants. Stated treatment: 19 received Ad26.COV2.S at low or high dose, single or two shots; roughly five received placebo; per-sample allocation not given. Samples came from day 63 after the first vaccine or placebo injection. The repertoire was sequenced with immunoSEQ multiplex PCR; TCRdb's copy has only in-frame clones and lacks some. The sample yields 350,000 to 500,000 clones, roughly 89% seen once. The sample consisted of peripheral blood, taken in a trial of Ad26.COV2.S vaccine versus placebo. The receptor set was obtained from a person between 18 and 65 years old who received the Ad26.COV2.S COVID-19 vaccine or a placebo.

This clone appeared a single time. The chain recombines TRBV2 with TRBJ1-6; tentatively, D is TRBD1 (5 bases). This CDR3 comprises 20 residues. CDR1 and CDR2 (germline): SNHLY, FYNNEI. V was shortened by 6 bases and J by 0 bases, with 24 bases between the two germline ends. CDR3 coding DNA: TGTGCCAGCAGCCCCGCTGGGGGGTCCCGTGGTAGCTCCTATAATTCACCCCTCCACTTT. Residues: CASSPAGGSRGSSYNSPLHF. The entire variable domain, with the rest obtained from reference TRBV2 and TRBJ1-6, is as follows: EPEVTQTPSHQVTQMGQEVILRCVPISNHLYFYWYRQILGQKVEFLVSFYNNEISEKSEIFDDQFSVERPDGSNFTLKIRSTKLEDSAMYFCASSPAGGSRGSSYNSPLHFGNGTRLTVT.

V gene TRBV15 combines with J gene TRBJ2-7; weak D call: TRBD2 (6 bases). Trimming removed 3 bases at V and 3 bases at J, with 12 bases between. The germline gives CDR1 LNHNV, CDR2 YYDKDF (reference sequence). The CDR3 covers 14 residues. The CDR3 DNA follows: TGTGCCACCAGCAGGGACGGGGGAATCTACGAGCAGTACGTC. It translates to CATSRDGGIYEQYV.

This clone was seen just once. CDR3 DNA: TGTGCCAGCAGCTCAGCCGGGACAGCCTCCTACGAGCAGTACTTC. This codes for CASSSAGTASYEQYF. V and J are TRBV7-2 and TRBJ2-7; 7 bases are a match to TRBD1. CDR3 length equals 15 residues. CDR1 is SGHTA and CDR2 is FQGNSA in the germline V gene. After removal of 4 bases from V and 0 bases from J, the junction contained 6 bases not matched to a gene.

The CDR3 is CAIREPGQMNTEAFF. The CDR3 coding sequence is TGTGCCATCAGAGAGCCGGGACAGATGAACACTGAAGCTTTCTTT. The V and J genes are TRBV10-3 and TRBJ1-1, with 7 bases fitting TRBD1. This CDR3 is built from 15 residues. The ends lost 6 bases at V and 0 bases at J; junction bases unmatched: 7. Germline loops: CDR1 ENHRY, CDR2 SYGVKD.

This sequence joins TRBV15 and TRBJ1-1; no reliable D call. The V and J ends lost 4 bases and 4 bases respectively, with 13 bases between them. The CDR3 is 14 residues long. Per germline, CDR1 LNHNV and CDR2 YYDKDF (reference sequence). The CDR3 sequence is CATSKTRKSTEAFF. CDR3 coding DNA: TGTGCCACCAGCAAGACCCGAAAAAGCACTGAAGCTTTCTTT.

CDR3 protein: CSVLGTGRVNEQFF. CDR3 sequence (DNA): TGCAGCGTTCTAGGGACAGGGAGAGTAAATGAGCAGTTCTTC. J is TRBJ2-1 and V is TRBV29-1; 9 nucleotides align to TRBD1. The CDR3 covers 14 residues. Per the germline V gene, CDR1 is SQVTM and CDR2 is ANQGSEA. V shed 5 bases and J 7 bases; nucleotides not matched to a gene: 9.